These 7 T cell receptor beta chains were all obtained from the same sample, sequenced in a study of beta chain features in type 1 diabetes. For these TCRs, the target antigens are not known. Of the isolated RNA, all was reverse transcribed, and so the sequenced material was expressed TCRB transcripts. Data came from immunoSEQ multiplex PCR; TCRdb stores just in-frame clones and leaves some out. The sample shows about 260,000 clones, around 24% of them seen only once. Study findings and constraints: Patients with Type 1 diabetes showed moderately but significantly shorter TCRB CDR3s in all four CD4+ subsets.

The specimen was naive CD4+ T cells from blood. Source of these receptors: a woman under 40 with type 1 diabetes.

With respect to this clone: The same CDR3 arises from other DNA sequences in this sample as well. J is TRBJ1-4 and V is TRBV28; no clear D. The germline V and J ends were trimmed by 1 base and 8 bases, with 5 bases remaining between them. CDR1 is MDHEN and CDR2 is SYDVKM in the germline V gene. The CDR3 spans 12 residues. In DNA, the CDR3 is TGTGCCAGCAGTTTATCGCGGGAAAAACTGTTTTTT. Its translation is CASSLSREKLFF.

In its sample, this clone was seen a few times. The chain couples TRBV29-1 to TRBJ2-3; a possible D gene is TRBD2 (5 bases). The V gene lost 3 bases and the J gene lost 4 bases, with 11 bases spanning the gap. The CDR3 consists of 13 residues. Per the germline V gene, CDR1 is SQVTM and CDR2 is ANQGSEA. CDR3 amino acids: CSVEVGAPDTQYF. As DNA, the CDR3 is TGCAGCGTTGAGGTGGGAGCGCCAGATACGCAGTATTTT.

In its sample, this clone was seen once. V is TRBV30 and J is TRBJ2-7; TRBD1 might be the D (5 bases). With 5 bases removed from V and 7 bases from J, the gap between germline ends came to 21 bases. Germline lookup yields CDR1 GTSNPN and CDR2 SVGIG (reference sequence). The CDR3 covers 14 residues. The CDR3 reads CAWDSQIWGREQYF. The CDR3, as DNA: TGTGCCTGGGACTCACAGATTTGGGGCCGGGAGCAGTACTTC. The variable domain in full, with the rest retrieved from reference TRBV30 and TRBJ2-7, is SQTIHQWPATLVQPVGSPLSLECTVEGTSNPNLYWYRQAAGRGLQLLFYSVGIGQISSEVPQNLSASRPQDRQFILSSKKLLLSDSGFYLCAWDSQIWGREQYFGPGTRLTVT.

The table lists this clone with a few counts. V is TRBV5-5 and J is TRBJ1-2, with 7 bases identical to TRBD1. V trimming: 4 bases; J trimming: 8 bases; junction bases outside the gene matches: 17. The CDR3 loop spans 16 amino acids. Germline CDR1 SGHKS, CDR2 YYEKEE (reference sequence). CDR3 residues: CASSPRGQVIPEGYTF. For the CDR3, the DNA is TGTGCCAGCAGCCCGCGAGGACAGGTCATCCCCGAGGGCTACACCTTC.

The chain joins TRBV6-6 to TRBJ2-7; D call uncertain. CDR1 and CDR2 from the germline V gene are MNHNY and SVGAGI (reference sequence). The V end lost 1 base, the J end lost 6 bases, and 10 bases lay between the germline ends. This CDR3 has 13 residues. The CDR3: CASSYLAATEQYF. CDR3 DNA sequence: TGTGCCAGCAGTTACTTGGCGGCGACCGAGCAGTACTTC.

This clone was seen more than once but under ten times. V and J are TRBV27 and TRBJ2-1, with D tentatively TRBD2 (5 bases). Germline CDR1 is MNHEY and CDR2 is SMNVEV (reference sequence). The CDR3 is made up of 14 amino acids. Trimming stripped 2 bases from V and 7 bases from J, with 12 bases between. The CDR3 nucleotides are TGTGCCAGCAGTTTAATCCTCGGAGGTAATGAGCAGTTCTTC. It translates to CASSLILGGNEQFF.

For the CDR3, the DNA is TGTGCCAGCAGCACTTCTAGCGGGATTGGCGGGGAGCTGTTTTTT. Its protein product is CASSTSSGIGGELFF. The chain uses TRBV7-9 and TRBJ2-2; 9 positions agree with TRBD2. Germline-derived CDR1 and CDR2 are SEHNR and FQNEAQ (reference sequence). The V and J ends lost 5 bases and 7 bases, in that order; junction bases with no gene match: 8. This CDR3 region has 15 residues. Filled out from reference TRBV7-9 and TRBJ2-2, the complete variable domain reads DTGVSQNPRHKITKRGQNVTFRCDPISEHNRLYWYRQTLGQGPEFLTYFQNEAQLEKSRLLSDRFSAERPKGSFSTLEIQRTEQGDSAMYLCASSTSSGIGGELFFGEGSRLTVL.